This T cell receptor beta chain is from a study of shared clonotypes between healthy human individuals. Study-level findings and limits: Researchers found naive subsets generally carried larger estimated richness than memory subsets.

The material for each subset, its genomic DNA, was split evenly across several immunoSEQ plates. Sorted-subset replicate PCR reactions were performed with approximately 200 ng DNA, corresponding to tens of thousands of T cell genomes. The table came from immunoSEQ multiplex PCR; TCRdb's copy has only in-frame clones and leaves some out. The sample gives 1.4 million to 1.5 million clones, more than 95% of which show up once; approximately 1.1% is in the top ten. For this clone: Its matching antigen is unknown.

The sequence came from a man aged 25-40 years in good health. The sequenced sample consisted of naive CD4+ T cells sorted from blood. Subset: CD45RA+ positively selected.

As DNA, the CDR3 is TGTGCCAGCAGCCTGGAAGGGGGGAGCTCCTACAATGAGCAGTTCTTC. Its translation: CASSLEGGSSYNEQFF. This chain uses TRBV27 with TRBJ2-1; tentatively, D is TRBD1 or TRBD2 (6 bases each). The V end was cut by 6 bases, the J end by 0 bases, with 15 bases between. CDR3 length: 16 residues. Germline loops: CDR1 MNHEY, CDR2 SMNVEV (reference sequence).